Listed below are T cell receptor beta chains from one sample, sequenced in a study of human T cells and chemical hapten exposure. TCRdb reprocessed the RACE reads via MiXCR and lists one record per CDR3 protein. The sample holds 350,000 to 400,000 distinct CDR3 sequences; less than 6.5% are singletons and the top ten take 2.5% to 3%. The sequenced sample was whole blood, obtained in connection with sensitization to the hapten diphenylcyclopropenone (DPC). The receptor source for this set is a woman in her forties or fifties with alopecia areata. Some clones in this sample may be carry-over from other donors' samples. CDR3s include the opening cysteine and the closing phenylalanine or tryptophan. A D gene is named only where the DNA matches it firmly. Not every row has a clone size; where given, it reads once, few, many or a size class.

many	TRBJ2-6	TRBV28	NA	CASSPPPYRSGANVLTF	TGTGCCAGCAGTCCCCCTCCTTACAGATCTGGGGCCAACGTCCTGACTTTC
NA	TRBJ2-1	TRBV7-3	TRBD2	CASSPRGGTGEAQFF	TGTGCCAGCAGCCCCCGCGGGGGAACGGGGGAGGCGCAGTTCTTC
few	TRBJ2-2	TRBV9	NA	CASSVLGGYTGELFF	TGTGCCAGCAGCGTTTTGGGAGGTTACACCGGGGAGCTGTTTTTT
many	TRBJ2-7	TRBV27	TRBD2	CASSPGLAYEQYF	TGTGCCAGCAGCCCGGGACTAGCCTACGAGCAGTACTTC
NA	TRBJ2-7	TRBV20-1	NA	CSAPAWYF	TGCAGTGCCCCTGCATGGTACTTC
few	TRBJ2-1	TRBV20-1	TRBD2	CSASGGRAWEQFF	TGCAGTGCTAGTGGCGGGAGGGCATGGGAGCAGTTCTTC
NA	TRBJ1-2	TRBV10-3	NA	CATRSNYGYTF	TGTGCCACCCGGTCTAACTATGGCTACACCTTC
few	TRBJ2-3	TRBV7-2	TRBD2	CASSLQRGPTDTQYF	TGTGCCAGCAGCTTACAGCGGGGGCCCACAGATACGCAGTATTTT
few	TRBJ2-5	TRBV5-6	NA	CASSHRRTVQETQYF	TGTGCCAGCAGCCACAGACGGACAGTCCAAGAGACCCAGTACTTC
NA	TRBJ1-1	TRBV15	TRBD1	CATRPDREGTEAFF	TGTGCCACCAGACCGGACAGGGAGGGCACTGAAGCTTTCTTT
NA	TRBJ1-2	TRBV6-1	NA	CASSDARPYYGYTF	TGTGCCAGCAGTGATGCCCGACCGTACTATGGCTACACCTTC
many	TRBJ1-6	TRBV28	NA	CASSWGSPLHF	TGTGCCAGCAGTTGGGGTTCACCCCTCCACTTT
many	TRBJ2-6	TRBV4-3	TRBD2	CASSLRIPSGPAGANVLTF	TGCGCCAGCAGCCTACGCATTCCTAGCGGGCCCGCGGGGGCCAACGTCCTGACTTTC
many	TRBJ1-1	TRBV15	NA	CATSRDRAIQPEAFF	TGTGCCACCAGCAGAGACAGGGCCATCCAACCTGAAGCTTTCTTT